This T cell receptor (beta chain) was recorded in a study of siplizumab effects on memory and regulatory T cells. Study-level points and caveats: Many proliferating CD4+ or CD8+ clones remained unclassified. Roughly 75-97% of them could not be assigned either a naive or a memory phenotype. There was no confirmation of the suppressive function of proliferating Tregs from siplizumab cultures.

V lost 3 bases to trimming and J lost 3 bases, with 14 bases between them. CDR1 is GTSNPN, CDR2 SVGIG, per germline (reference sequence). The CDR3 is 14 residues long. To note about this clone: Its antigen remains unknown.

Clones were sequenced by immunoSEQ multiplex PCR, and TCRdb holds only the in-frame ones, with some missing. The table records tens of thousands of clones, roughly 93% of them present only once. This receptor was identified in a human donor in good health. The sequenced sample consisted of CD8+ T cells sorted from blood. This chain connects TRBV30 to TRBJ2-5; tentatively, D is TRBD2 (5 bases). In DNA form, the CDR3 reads TGTGCCTGGAGCGACACCCGGCGGGAAGAGACCCAGTACTTC. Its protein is CAWSDTRREETQYF.